These T cell receptor beta chains were read from a single sample in a study of radiation and T cells in renal cell carcinoma. Profiling relied on immunoSEQ multiplex PCR, and the TCRdb table lists in-frame clones only, not all of them. Found here are roughly 120,000 clones, 70% to 90% of them singletons; the top ten hold 1.5% to 2%. The sequencing used blood, collected from a patient whose treatment included radiotherapy and nephrectomy. The receptors come from an older woman with renal cell carcinoma. CDR3s include the opening cysteine and the closing phenylalanine or tryptophan. Each record gives: J gene, V gene, clone size, D gene, CDR3 DNA, CDR3 protein. A D gene is named only where the DNA matches it firmly. The listing skips clone size in some rows; elsewhere it reads once, few, many or a size class.

j_gene: TRBJ1-2
v_gene: TRBV14
abundance: NA
d_gene: TRBD1
CDR3nt: TGTGCCAGCAGCCAAGGGCCGGGACAGATATATGGCTACACCTTC
CDR3aa: CASSQGPGQIYGYTF

j_gene: TRBJ2-1
v_gene: TRBV7-2
abundance: NA
d_gene: TRBD2
CDR3nt: TGTGCCAGCAGCTGGGGACTAGCGGGGCACAATGAGCAGTTCTTC
CDR3aa: CASSWGLAGHNEQFF

j_gene: TRBJ1-4
v_gene: TRBV15
abundance: NA
d_gene: NA
CDR3nt: TGTGCCACCAGCAGAGGGGGGGGACGGGCTGAAAAACTGTTTTTT
CDR3aa: CATSRGGGRAEKLFF

j_gene: TRBJ1-4
v_gene: TRBV28
abundance: NA
d_gene: NA
CDR3nt: TGTGCCAGCAGTTTTTCCGGGGAAAAACTGTTTTTT
CDR3aa: CASSFSGEKLFF

j_gene: TRBJ2-7
v_gene: TRBV7-7
abundance: NA
d_gene: TRBD1
CDR3nt: TGTGCTAGCAGCTTAGGGCAGGGGGCCACGTACGAGCAGTACTTC
CDR3aa: CASSLGQGATYEQYF

j_gene: TRBJ1-4
v_gene: TRBV6-1
abundance: NA
d_gene: TRBD1
CDR3nt: TGTGCCAGCAATCTGGGACAGGGAAATGAAAAACTGTTTTTT
CDR3aa: CASNLGQGNEKLFF

j_gene: TRBJ1-4
v_gene: TRBV5-1
abundance: NA
d_gene: TRBD1
CDR3nt: TGCGCCAGCAGCTACCACAGGGGGACTAATGAAAAACTGTTTTTT
CDR3aa: CASSYHRGTNEKLFF

j_gene: TRBJ1-1
v_gene: TRBV19
abundance: NA
d_gene: TRBD1
CDR3nt: TGTGCCAGTAGTTACAGGGGCTGGAACACTGAAGCTTTCTTT
CDR3aa: CASSYRGWNTEAFF

j_gene: TRBJ2-2
v_gene: TRBV4-3
abundance: NA
d_gene: TRBD1
CDR3nt: TGCGCCAGCAGCCAAGAACAGGGGGCTAGAACCGGGGAGCTGTTTTTT
CDR3aa: CASSQEQGARTGELFF

j_gene: TRBJ1-1
v_gene: TRBV6-5
abundance: NA
d_gene: NA
CDR3nt: TGTGCCAGCAGTTACTCGCTAAGACGGACGAACACTGAAGCTTTCTTT
CDR3aa: CASSYSLRRTNTEAFF

j_gene: TRBJ1-1
v_gene: TRBV5-5
abundance: NA
d_gene: NA
CDR3nt: TGTGCCAGCAGCCCTCTAGGGGGGGACACTGAAGCTTTCTTT
CDR3aa: CASSPLGGDTEAFF

j_gene: TRBJ2-1
v_gene: TRBV30
abundance: NA
d_gene: TRBD2
CDR3nt: TGTGCCTGGAGTGTACTGTGGCTAGCGGGTGACAATGAGCAGTTCTTC
CDR3aa: CAWSVLWLAGDNEQFF

j_gene: TRBJ2-3
v_gene: TRBV9
abundance: NA
d_gene: TRBD2
CDR3nt: TGTGCCAGCAGCGTAGGCGTTTCGGGGGGAACAGATACGCAGTATTTT
CDR3aa: CASSVGVSGGTDTQYF

j_gene: TRBJ2-1
v_gene: TRBV5-5
abundance: once
d_gene: TRBD2
CDR3nt: TGTGCCAGCAGCGTTACTAGCGGGAGAAGCTCCTACAATGAGCAGTTCTTC
CDR3aa: CASSVTSGRSSYNEQFF

j_gene: TRBJ2-4
v_gene: TRBV5-1
abundance: once
d_gene: NA
CDR3nt: TGCGCCAGCAGCTTCAGAACGGGAACATCCGGAGACATTCAGTACTTC
CDR3aa: CASSFRTGTSGDIQYF

j_gene: TRBJ1-2
v_gene: TRBV29-1
abundance: NA
d_gene: NA
CDR3nt: TGCAGCCTCGACAGAACGCCAACTAACTATGGCTACACCTTC
CDR3aa: CSLDRTPTNYGYTF